This T cell receptor beta chain was sequenced during a study of blood T cells in healthy people across ages. PCR was performed a second time for about 7 to 11 cycles using a sample-barcoded 5' primer and a J-beta primer mix. From the 5' RACE reads, TCRdb called clonotypes with MiXCR, one entry per CDR3 protein. Here the sample spans roughly 650,000 distinct CDR3 sequences, 32% being singletons. CDR3 length equals 13 residues. Germline-derived CDR1 and CDR2 are MNHEY and SMNVEV (reference sequence). This receptor was taken from a woman of 80 years or more in good health. The chain uses TRBV27 and TRBJ2-7, with unresolved D. The closer fit of TRBJ2-4 to the DNA end suggests the J call may be wrong. Sequenced input: blood. CDR3 sequence (DNA): TGTGCCAGCAGTAAGCTAGCCAAAAACATTCAGTACTTC. Protein sequence: CASSKLAKNIQYF.